This T cell receptor (beta chain) stems from a study of blood T cells in healthy people across ages. This clonotype was seen ten or more times. The use of a sample-barcoded 5' primer and a J-beta primer mix characterized a second PCR of roughly 6 to 12 cycles. From the 5' RACE reads, TCRdb called clonotypes with MiXCR, one entry per CDR3 protein. The table shows some 890,000 distinct CDR3 sequences, with roughly 28% occurring only once. Between the trimmed V and J ends, which lost 7 bases and 2 bases, there was a span of 18 bases. Germline assignment: CDR1 DFQATT and CDR2 SNEGSKA (reference sequence). The length of the CDR3 is 14 residues. The sample also formed part of further work on T cells of mothers and their children.

This rearrangement joins TRBV20-1 to TRBJ2-7; D possibly uses TRBD1 or TRBD2 (5 bases each). The source material was blood. The sequence was obtained from a woman in her thirties or forties in good health. The DNA for the CDR3 is TGCAGTGGAGAAGCCGGGACGTCGACCTACGAGCAGTACTTC. It encodes CSGEAGTSTYEQYF.